A single sample gave rise to the 27 T cell receptor beta chains below, sequenced in a study of blood T cell repertoires in COVID-19. Sequencing was performed with immunoSEQ multiplex PCR; in TCRdb, only in-frame clones are kept and a portion is missing. The table includes 75,000 to 100,000 clones, approximately 81% detected once. The sequenced sample was peripheral blood. All receptors come from a man aged 55 to 69 with acute or convalescent COVID-19.

The rearrangement joins TRBV9 to TRBJ2-7; D ambiguous. Germline lookup yields CDR1 SGDLS and CDR2 YYNGEE. V gave up 2 bases and J gave up 1 base, with 13 bases separating them. The CDR3 contains 15 residues. CDR3 in amino acids: CASSVHEAQSYEQYF. CDR3 in DNA: TGTGCCAGCAGCGTCCACGAAGCACAGTCCTACGAGCAGTACTTC.

This chain uses TRBV27 with TRBJ2-1; 11 bases fit TRBD1. The CDR3 consists of 16 residues. Germline-derived CDR1 and CDR2 are MNHEY and SMNVEV (reference sequence). V lost 5 bases, J lost 8 bases, and 11 bases stayed unmatched. The CDR3 loop is CASSTLRTGGSYEQFF. CDR3 sequence (DNA): TGTGCCAGCAGTACCCTTCGGACAGGGGGCTCATATGAGCAGTTCTTC.

For this clone: At one of its ends the junction is not consistent with the germline gene, which may arise from a read error. The J gene is TRBJ1-1, the V gene TRBV29-1; D unresolved. Germline loops: CDR1 SQVTM, CDR2 ANQGSEA. The CDR3 has 15 amino acids. CDR3 DNA: TGCAGCATTGAACGACCACTAGGGAGGAGCACTGAAGCTTTCTTT. As protein: CSIERPLGRSTEAFF.

In the case of this clone: In the same sample, other DNA sequences code for this CDR3. J is TRBJ2-7 and V is TRBV18; TRBD2 might be the D (5 bases). This CDR3 has 11 residues. Germline V gene data show CDR1 as KGHSH and CDR2 as LQKENI. Trimming removed 6 bases at V and 5 bases at J, with 8 bases between. In DNA, the CDR3 is TGTGCCAGCTCCCAGGAGGACGAGCAGTACTTC. Protein: CASSQEDEQYF.

The chain links TRBV28 to TRBJ1-6, with 7 bases aligning to TRBD1. Losses at the gene ends were 7 bases for V and 5 bases for J; bases not matched to a gene: 11. Germline V gives CDR1 MDHEN, CDR2 SYDVKM. The CDR3 consists of 16 residues. For the CDR3, the DNA is TGTGCCAGCACCCCACAACAGGGGATGAATAATTCACCCCTCCACTTT. The encoded protein is CASTPQQGMNNSPLHF. Complete variable domain (other parts from reference TRBV28 and TRBJ1-6): DVKVTQSSRYLVKRTGEKVFLECVQDMDHENMFWYRQDPGLGLRLIYFSYDVKMKEKGDIPEGYSVSREKKERFSLILESASTNQTSMYLCASTPQQGMNNSPLHFGNGTRLTVT.

V usage is TRBV19 and J usage is TRBJ2-5; maybe TRBD2 (5 bases). This CDR3 region has 11 residues. Trimming shortened V by 6 bases and J by 4 bases, and 6 bases separated the two germline ends. CDR1 is LNHDA, CDR2 SQIVND, per germline (reference sequence). The CDR3 loop reads CASSTRETQYF. The CDR3 DNA reads as TGTGCCAGTAGCACTAGAGAGACCCAGTACTTC.

The rearrangement joins TRBV3-1 (or the pseudogene TRBV3-2) to TRBJ1-1; D gene ambiguous. Trimming shortened V by 0 bases and J by 1 base, and 12 bases separated the two germline ends. The CDR3 extends over 16 amino acids. CDR1 LGHDT and CDR2 YNNKEL come from the germline V gene (reference sequence). CDR3 residues: CASSQDQKGRNTEAFF. CDR3 DNA: TGTGCCAGCAGCCAAGATCAAAAAGGGAGGAACACTGAAGCTTTCTTT.

In DNA, the CDR3 is TGTGCCAGTAGTATAGGGGGCAGGAACTATGGCTACACCTTC. Protein product: CASSIGGRNYGYTF. The V and J genes are TRBV19 and TRBJ1-2, with D possibly matching TRBD1 (5 bases). V lost 1 base to trimming and J lost 2 bases, with 8 bases between them. The CDR3 totals 14 residues. Germline CDR1 LNHDA, CDR2 SQIVND (reference sequence).

V gene TRBV19 combines with J gene TRBJ2-1; 10 bases are shared with TRBD2. Germline V gives CDR1 LNHDA, CDR2 SQIVND (reference sequence). The CDR3 runs to 15 residues. The trim removed 2 bases at V and 4 bases at J, leaving 2 bases unmatched. CDR3 sequence reads: CASSITSGEYNEQFF. DNA for the CDR3: TGTGCCAGTAGTATAACTAGCGGGGAGTACAATGAGCAGTTCTTC.

CDR3 sequence reads: CASSPYTGFYGYTF. For the CDR3, the DNA is TGTGCCAGCAGCCCCTACACAGGGTTCTATGGCTACACCTTC. This chain connects TRBV7-9 to TRBJ1-2; possibly TRBD1 for D (6 bases). V was shortened by 5 bases and J by 4 bases, with 14 bases between the two germline ends. The germline CDR1 and CDR2 sequences are SEHNR and FQNEAQ (reference sequence). The CDR3 is made up of 14 amino acids.

The genes are TRBV10-3 and TRBJ2-4; D is possibly TRBD2 (5 bases). The germline V gene encodes CDR1 ENHRY and CDR2 SYGVKD. Trimming left V 4 bases short and J 1 base short, with 14 bases between. CDR3 length equals 16 residues. The CDR3 region is CAISAGIGTAKNIQYF. Here the CDR3 DNA reads TGTGCCATCAGTGCGGGGATCGGTACGGCCAAAAACATTCAGTACTTC.

This chain uses TRBV27 with TRBJ1-5; TRBD1 is a possible D gene (5 bases). Trimming removed 2 bases from V and 6 bases from J, with 11 bases in between. Germline V gene lookup returns CDR1 MNHEY and CDR2 SMNVEV (reference sequence). This CDR3 has 14 residues. CDR3 DNA: TGTGCCAGCAGTTTAGAGGGGAGGTCTCAGCCCCAGCATTTT. This sequence encodes CASSLEGRSQPQHF.

V is TRBV7-8 and J is TRBJ2-2; TRBD2 agrees at 15 bases. The CDR3 extends over 16 amino acids. Germline V CDR1 and CDR2: SGHVS, FQNEAQ. The junction had 2 bases not matched to a gene; V was cut back by 4 bases and J by 5 bases. The CDR3 loop is CASSSGLAGGTGELFF. CDR3 in DNA: TGTGCCAGCAGCTCTGGACTAGCGGGAGGGACCGGGGAGCTGTTTTTT.

In its sample, this clone was seen a few times. The V gene is TRBV5-1, the J gene TRBJ2-2; 7 bases align to TRBD1. The CDR3 has 15 residues. Germline V gene data show CDR1 as SGHRS and CDR2 as YFSETQ. V lost 3 bases to trimming and J lost 5 bases; unmatched junction nucleotides: 7. The CDR3 DNA reads as TGCGCCAGCAGCTGGGGACAGTCCAGAACCGGGGAGCTGTTTTTT. Translation gives CASSWGQSRTGELFF.

This chain links TRBV28 with TRBJ1-4, with D possibly matching TRBD1 (5 bases). V lost 1 base and J 13 bases, leaving 19 bases between the germline ends. The germline CDR1 and CDR2 sequences are MDHEN and SYDVKM. This CDR3 spans 15 amino acids. CDR3 amino acids: CASSLSSGLGGTLFF. In nucleotides, the CDR3 is TGTGCCAGCAGTTTATCTTCAGGTCTGGGGGGAACACTGTTTTTT.

The genes are TRBV19 and TRBJ2-2; possible D gene TRBD2, 7 bases. Trimming left V 6 bases short and J 1 base short, with 18 bases between. The germline CDR1 and CDR2 sequences are LNHDA and SQIVND (reference sequence). The CDR3 is made up of 17 amino acids. The CDR3: CASSPKSGGLNTGELFF. In DNA, the CDR3 is TGTGCCAGTAGCCCCAAGTCGGGGGGCCTGAACACCGGGGAGCTGTTTTTT.

This rearrangement joins TRBV2 to TRBJ1-4; 8 bases line up with TRBD1. V was clipped by 4 bases and J by 5 bases; unmatched bases: 6. Germline loops: CDR1 SNHLY, CDR2 FYNNEI. The CDR3 spans 15 residues. CDR3: CASSGDRGTNEKLFF. The CDR3 DNA follows: TGTGCCAGCAGTGGTGACAGGGGAACAAATGAAAAACTGTTTTTT. Supplemented by reference TRBV2 and TRBJ1-4, the full variable domain reads EPEVTQTPSHQVTQMGQEVILRCVPISNHLYFYWYRQILGQKVEFLVSFYNNEISEKSEIFDDQFSVERPDGSNFTLKIRSTKLEDSAMYFCASSGDRGTNEKLFFGSGTQLSVL.

The rearrangement uses TRBV9 and TRBJ2-1, with a possible D match to TRBD1 (6 bases). Germline V lookup: CDR1 SGDLS, CDR2 YYNGEE. The CDR3 totals 15 residues. Trimming shortened V by 4 bases and J by 0 bases, and 11 bases separated the two germline ends. The chain's CDR3 is CASSPQGSSYNEQFF. DNA of the CDR3: TGTGCCAGCAGCCCCCAGGGGTCCTCCTACAATGAGCAGTTCTTC.

The chain is built from TRBV4-3 and TRBJ1-2, with D maybe TRBD1 (6 bases). The CDR3 sequence is 16 residues long. The germline V gene has CDR1 LGHNA and CDR2 YSLEER. The V end lost 3 bases, the J end lost 1 base, and 15 bases lay between the germline ends. The CDR3 DNA sequence: TGCGCCAGCAGCCACAGAGGGACATCGTATAACTATGGCTACACCTTC. It codes for CASSHRGTSYNYGYTF.

V is TRBV7-9 and J is TRBJ2-7, with 8 bases that match TRBD1. The germline V gene encodes CDR1 SEHNR and CDR2 FQNEAQ (reference sequence). J was trimmed by 3 bases and V by 5 bases; bases with no gene match: 6. The CDR3 length is 14 residues. The chain's CDR3 is CASSPRTGGYEQYF. The CDR3 coding sequence is TGTGCCAGCAGCCCACGAACAGGGGGCTACGAGCAGTACTTC.

The V gene is TRBV5-1, the J gene TRBJ2-2; 11 bases are shared with TRBD2. The V and J ends lost 5 bases and 6 bases, in that order; junction bases with no gene match: 6. There are 15 residues in the CDR3. In germline, CDR1 is SGHRS, CDR2 YFSETQ. The CDR3 sequence: CASRPGTSGAGELFF. Here the CDR3 DNA reads TGCGCCAGCAGACCCGGGACTAGCGGAGCCGGGGAGCTGTTTTTT.

The V and J genes are TRBV10-3 and TRBJ2-3; 11 positions agree with TRBD2. The CDR3 length is 16 residues. Looked up from germline, CDR1 is ENHRY and CDR2 is SYGVKD. Trimming at V came to 0 bases and at J to 6 bases, leaving 5 bases not matched to a gene. Here the CDR3 DNA reads TGTGCCATCAGTGAGTCTAGCGGGGGGGCACACGATACGCAGTATTTT. This encodes CAISESSGGAHDTQYF.

This chain joins TRBV15 and TRBJ2-7; 10 nucleotides line up with TRBD1. The CDR3 extends over 17 amino acids. The germline V gene has CDR1 LNHNV and CDR2 YYDKDF (reference sequence). The V segment lost 0 bases and the J segment 4 bases; nucleotides outside the gene matches: 9. The CDR3 is CATSRDLETGGEYEQYF. Here the CDR3 DNA reads TGTGCCACCAGCAGAGATCTAGAGACAGGGGGCGAATACGAGCAGTACTTC.

This clone was counted only a few times. The J gene is TRBJ2-7, the V gene TRBV20-1, with TRBD1 as a possible D gene (5 bases). CDR3 length: 11 amino acids. CDR1 and CDR2 (germline): DFQATT, SNEGSKA (reference sequence). V was shortened by 6 bases and J by 5 bases, with 11 bases between the two germline ends. The CDR3 spells CSAGAPHEQYF. CDR3 DNA sequence: TGCAGTGCAGGGGCTCCCCACGAGCAGTACTTC.

The rearrangement uses TRBV7-2 and TRBJ2-5, with 7 bases lining up with TRBD2. V trimming: 5 bases; J trimming: 5 bases; junction bases outside the gene matches: 5. This CDR3 spans 13 amino acids. CDR1 and CDR2 (germline): SGHTA, FQGNSA. CDR3 in DNA: TGTGCCAGCAGCCTGGGACTAATGGAGACCCAGTACTTC. Translated: CASSLGLMETQYF.

The sample holds a few counts of this clone. V is TRBV20-1 and J is TRBJ2-3, with no clear D. Germline assignment: CDR1 DFQATT and CDR2 SNEGSKA (reference sequence). The CDR3 has 11 residues. V lost 5 bases to trimming and J lost 1 base, with 4 bases between them. Here the CDR3 reads CSAYRTDTQYF. The CDR3 bases are TGCAGTGCTTATCGCACAGATACGCAGTATTTT.

The rearrangement joins TRBV19 to TRBJ1-2; 11 bases line up with TRBD1. The CDR3 covers 16 residues. Germline V CDR1 and CDR2: LNHDA, SQIVND (reference sequence). The J segment lost 6 bases and the V segment lost 6 bases, leaving 12 bases of the junction unmatched. The CDR3 here is CASSVLGQGALDGYTF. CDR3 DNA sequence: TGTGCCAGTAGCGTACTCGGACAGGGGGCCCTGGATGGCTACACCTTC.